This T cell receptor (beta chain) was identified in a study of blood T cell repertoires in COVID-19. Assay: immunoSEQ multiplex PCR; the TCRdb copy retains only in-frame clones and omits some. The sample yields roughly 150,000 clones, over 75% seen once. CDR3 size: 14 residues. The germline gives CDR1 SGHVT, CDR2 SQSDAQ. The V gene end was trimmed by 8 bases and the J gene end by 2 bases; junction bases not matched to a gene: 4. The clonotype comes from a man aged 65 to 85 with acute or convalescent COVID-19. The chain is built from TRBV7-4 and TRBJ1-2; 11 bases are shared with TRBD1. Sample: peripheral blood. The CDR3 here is CASGRTGGNYGYTF. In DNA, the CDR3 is TGTGCCAGCGGGAGGACAGGGGGCAACTATGGCTACACCTTC.